This TCR beta chain was observed in a study of siplizumab effects on memory and regulatory T cells. Regarding the study as a whole: Proliferating Tregs in siplizumab cultures were never verified as suppressive. A significant reduction in alloreactive sequences traceable to unstimulated CD4+ memory cells was produced by siplizumab. Mappable CD4+ clones that were alloreactive averaged roughly 69% Treg-derived with siplizumab versus approximately 25% in controls.

As to this clone: Its antigen is currently unknown.

Roughly 94,000 TCR templates were assayed per sample. Only in-frame clones appear in the TCRdb table, and some are missing; sequencing was by immunoSEQ multiplex PCR. Of about 46,000 clones listed, more than 85% are singletons. Germline V gene sequence: CDR1 SGDLS, CDR2 YYNGEE. Between the trimmed V and J ends, which lost 2 bases and 1 base, there was a span of 10 bases. CDR3 length: 14 residues. The sample taken for sequencing was CD8+ T cells sorted from blood. The source of this sequence is a human donor in good health. V usage is TRBV9 and J usage is TRBJ2-7, with D possibly being TRBD1 or TRBD2 (5 bases each). This CDR3 is CASSVVGESYEQYF. The CDR3 bases are TGTGCCAGCAGCGTGGTAGGGGAGTCCTACGAGCAGTACTTC.